This T cell receptor beta chain was retrieved from a study of blood T cell repertoires in COVID-19. The V and J ends lost 0 bases and 5 bases, in that order; junction bases with no gene match: 8. CDR1 and CDR2 (germline): SGHTA, FQGNSA. This CDR3 has 16 residues. Original processing notes: Amplification of reference gene primers was used by the study to estimate nucleated cell counts. TCRdb's table, derived via immunoSEQ multiplex PCR, lists solely in-frame clones and lacks some. That table furnishes V, J and clone size, whereas the DNA furnished D and trimming. The sample lists 90,000 to 110,000 clones, over 75% occurring once.

The chain has TRBV7-2 and TRBJ2-7, with 9 bases that match TRBD1. Sequences were obtained from peripheral blood. The TCR was taken from a man aged 45-60 years with acute or convalescent COVID-19. For the CDR3, the DNA is TGTGCCAGCAGCTTAGCGCCGGGACAGGGCTACCACGAGCAGTACTTC. This gives the protein CASSLAPGQGYHEQYF.